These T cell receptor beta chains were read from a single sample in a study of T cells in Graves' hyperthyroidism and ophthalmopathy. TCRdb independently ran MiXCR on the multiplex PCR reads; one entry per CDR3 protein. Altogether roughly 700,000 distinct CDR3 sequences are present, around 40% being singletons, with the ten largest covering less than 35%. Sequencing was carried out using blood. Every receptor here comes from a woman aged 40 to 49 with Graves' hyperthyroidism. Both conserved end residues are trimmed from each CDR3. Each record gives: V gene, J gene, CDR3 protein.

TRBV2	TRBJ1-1	ASSERKGVNTEAF
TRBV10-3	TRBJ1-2	AISESIVGSQGYT
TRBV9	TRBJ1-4	ASSVAGTDNEKLF
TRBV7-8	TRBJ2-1	ASSLNPWGGYNEQF
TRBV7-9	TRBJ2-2	ASSLRGAWTGELF
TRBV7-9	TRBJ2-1	ASSLATSGGYNEQF
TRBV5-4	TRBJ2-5	ASSPATKRETQY
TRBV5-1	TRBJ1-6	ASSLDPGRNSPLH
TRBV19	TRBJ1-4	ASSIIDATNEKLF
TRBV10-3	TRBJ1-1	ASRLEGVRMNTEAF
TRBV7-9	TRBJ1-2	ASSRPGTGGNGYT
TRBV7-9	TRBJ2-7	ASSFKPTGPYEQY
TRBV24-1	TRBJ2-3	ATSDAGTGTDTQY
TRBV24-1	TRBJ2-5	ATSETGQQDQETQY
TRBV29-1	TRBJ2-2	SVRAAGGPSGELF
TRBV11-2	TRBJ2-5	ASSLVPSGLAGGRDQY
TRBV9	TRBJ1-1	ASSVGGMRAEAF
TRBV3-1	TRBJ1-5	ASSFRGPGNQPQH
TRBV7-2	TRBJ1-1	ASSFYQRPTVAF
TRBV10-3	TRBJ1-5	TSSSLNQPQH
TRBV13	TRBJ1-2	ASSLDRQGKNYGYT
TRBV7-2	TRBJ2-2	ASSAAGQGAGTGELF
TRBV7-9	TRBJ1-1	ASSPPTVAGAF
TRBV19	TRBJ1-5	ASSRDSHSNQPQH
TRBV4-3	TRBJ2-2	ASSHTTGRYTGELF
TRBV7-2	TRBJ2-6	ASSSLAGQSSGANVLT
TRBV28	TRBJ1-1	ASSYTRAEAF
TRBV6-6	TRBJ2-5	ASSFLGQETQY
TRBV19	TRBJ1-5	ASSGLLLPPQH
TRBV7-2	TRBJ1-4	ASSRGGYWEKLF
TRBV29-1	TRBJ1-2	SVTLPGSANYGYT
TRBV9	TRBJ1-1	ASSLVEDANTEAF
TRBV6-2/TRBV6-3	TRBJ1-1	ASSPGRVEAF
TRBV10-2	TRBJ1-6	ASSETGGNSPLH
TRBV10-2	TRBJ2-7	ASSDTTNSYEQY
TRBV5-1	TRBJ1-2	ASSLGGSNNYGYT
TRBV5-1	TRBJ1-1	ASSLKGFTEAF
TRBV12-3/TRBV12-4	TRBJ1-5	ASSFSVSSNQPQH
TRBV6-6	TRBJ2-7	ASGRGPTYEQY
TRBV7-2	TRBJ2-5	ASSFPGGETQY
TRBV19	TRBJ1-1	ATKNTGTVNTEAF
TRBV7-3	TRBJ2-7	ASSPTAAYEQY
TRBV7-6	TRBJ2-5	ASSLGAGGSYETQY
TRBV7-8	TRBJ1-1	ASSLEQTLVPF
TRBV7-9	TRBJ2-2	ASSLGYGRNTGELF
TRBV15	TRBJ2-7	ATSRDRQGADEQY
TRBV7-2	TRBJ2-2	ASSLIPGTAGELF